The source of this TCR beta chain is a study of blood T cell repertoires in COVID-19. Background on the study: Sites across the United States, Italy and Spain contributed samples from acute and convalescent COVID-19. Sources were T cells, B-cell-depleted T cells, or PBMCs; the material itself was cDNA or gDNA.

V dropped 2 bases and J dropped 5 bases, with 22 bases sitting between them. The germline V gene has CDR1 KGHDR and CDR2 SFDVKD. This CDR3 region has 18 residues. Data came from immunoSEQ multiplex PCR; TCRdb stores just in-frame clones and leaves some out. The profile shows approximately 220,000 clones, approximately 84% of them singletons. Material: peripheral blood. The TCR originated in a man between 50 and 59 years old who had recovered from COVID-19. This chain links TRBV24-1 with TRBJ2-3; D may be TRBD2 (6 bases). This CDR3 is CATSDSRLGGIRGDTQYF. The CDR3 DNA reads TGTGCCACCAGTGATTCCCGATTGGGCGGGATACGGGGAGATACGCAGTATTTT.